The T cell receptor (beta chain) described here comes from a study of cytomegalovirus exposure and HLA in healthy donors. The CDR3 loop spans 13 amino acids. Unmatched junction bases numbered 1, after V lost 4 bases and J lost 4 bases. Germline assignment: CDR1 MGHRA and CDR2 YSYEKL. General study results and limits: Researchers reportedly found TCR beta sequences accurately predicted most subjects' HLA-A and HLA-B alleles.

As concerns this clone: The target antigen is unknown.

Primers: 60 Vbeta forward and 13 Jbeta reverse. Profiling relied on immunoSEQ multiplex PCR, and the TCRdb table lists in-frame clones only, not all of them. The repertoire holds some 150,000 clones, with roughly 80% as singletons. The source of this sequence is a human donor in good health. The sequenced sample was PBMCs. The chain is built from TRBV4-1 and TRBJ2-3, with 8 bases aligning to TRBD1. CDR3 nucleotide sequence: TGCGCCAGCAGCCGGGGACAGGCAGATACGCAGTATTTT. This translates into CASSRGQADTQYF.